This entry concerns a single TCR beta chain. The data stem from a study of control samples from healthy donors and cancer patients. Method: immunoSEQ multiplex PCR; TCRdb's copy keeps in-frame clones and lacks some. This table holds fewer than 90,000 clones, around 87% found once. The sequence was obtained from a man aged 50-59 years in good health. The sequenced sample was blood.

In nucleotides, the CDR3 is TGTGCCAGCAGCTTACGGGGGACTGAAGCTTTCTTT. Amino acids: CASSLRGTEAFF. The genes are TRBV11-2 and TRBJ1-1; D perhaps matches TRBD1 (5 bases). In germline, CDR1 is SGHAT, CDR2 FQNNGV. The V gene lost 2 bases and the J gene lost 5 bases, with 6 bases spanning the gap. CDR3 size: 12 residues.